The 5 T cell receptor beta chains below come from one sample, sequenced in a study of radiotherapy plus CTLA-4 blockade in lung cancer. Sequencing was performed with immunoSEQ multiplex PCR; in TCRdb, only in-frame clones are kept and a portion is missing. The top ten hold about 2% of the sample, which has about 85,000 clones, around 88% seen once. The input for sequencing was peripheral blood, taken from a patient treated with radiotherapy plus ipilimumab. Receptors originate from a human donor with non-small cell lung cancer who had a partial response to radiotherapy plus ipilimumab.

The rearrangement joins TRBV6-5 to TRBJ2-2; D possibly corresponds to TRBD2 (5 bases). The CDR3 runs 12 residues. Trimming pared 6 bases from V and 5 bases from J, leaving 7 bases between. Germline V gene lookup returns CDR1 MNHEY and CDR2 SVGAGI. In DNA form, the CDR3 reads TGTGCCAGCAGCCGACTAACCGGGGAGCTGTTTTTT. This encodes CASSRLTGELFF.

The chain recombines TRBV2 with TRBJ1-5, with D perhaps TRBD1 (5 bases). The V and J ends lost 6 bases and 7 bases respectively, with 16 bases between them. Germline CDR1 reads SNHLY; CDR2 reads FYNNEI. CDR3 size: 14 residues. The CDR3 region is CASSAITGNQPQHF. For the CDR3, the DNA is TGTGCCAGCAGCGCAATAACAGGTAACCAGCCCCAGCATTTT.

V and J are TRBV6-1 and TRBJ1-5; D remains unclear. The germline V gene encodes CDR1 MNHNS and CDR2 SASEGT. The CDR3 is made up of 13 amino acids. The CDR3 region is CAGGEGVNQPQHF. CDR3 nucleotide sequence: TGTGCGGGCGGGGAAGGAGTCAATCAGCCCCAGCATTTT.

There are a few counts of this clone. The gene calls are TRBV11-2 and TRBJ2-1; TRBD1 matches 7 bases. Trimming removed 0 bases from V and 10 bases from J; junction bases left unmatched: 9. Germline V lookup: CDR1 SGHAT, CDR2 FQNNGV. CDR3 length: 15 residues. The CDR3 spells CASSLDRTGSGEQFF. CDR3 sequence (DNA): TGTGCCAGCAGCTTAGATCGGACAGGCTCTGGGGAGCAGTTCTTC.

The CDR3 bases are TGTGCCAGCAGGACCAGGGGGTACGGGGAGCTGTTTTTT. Protein: CASRTRGYGELFF. The V and J genes are TRBV6-1 and TRBJ2-2; 7 bases match TRBD1. Germline CDR1 is MNHNS and CDR2 is SASEGT. The CDR3 has 13 amino acids. The V and J ends lost 6 bases and 7 bases, in that order; junction bases with no gene match: 5.